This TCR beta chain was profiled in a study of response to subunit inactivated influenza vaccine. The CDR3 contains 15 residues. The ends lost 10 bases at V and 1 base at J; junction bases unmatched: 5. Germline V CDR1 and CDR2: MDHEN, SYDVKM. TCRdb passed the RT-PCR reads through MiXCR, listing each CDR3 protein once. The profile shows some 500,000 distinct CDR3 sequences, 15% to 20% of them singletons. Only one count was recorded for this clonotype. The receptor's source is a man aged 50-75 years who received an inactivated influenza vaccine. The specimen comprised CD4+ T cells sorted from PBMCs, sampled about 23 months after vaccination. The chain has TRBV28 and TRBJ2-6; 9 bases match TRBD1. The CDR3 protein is CATSDRGSGANVLTF. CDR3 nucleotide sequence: TGTGCCACAAGCGACAGGGGGTCTGGGGCCAACGTCCTGACTTTC.